Sequencing of this T cell receptor (beta chain) was carried out in a study of untreated major depressive disorder. Using immunoSEQ multiplex PCR, the repertoire was profiled, and TCRdb retains in-frame clones only, with some absent. This table holds tens of thousands of clones, over 80% found once. No current or lifetime mood disorder and depressive symptom score of 5 or less defined controls. The sequenced sample consisted of CD4+ T cells from PBMCs. This sequence was found in a man between 25 and 39 years old in good health.

The CDR3 is CASLGGAAFF. CDR3 sequence (DNA): TGTGCCAGCTTGGGCGGCGCAGCTTTCTTT. The rearrangement joins TRBV6-6 to TRBJ1-1, with D unresolved. The germline V and J ends were trimmed by 8 bases and 10 bases, with 11 bases remaining between them. Looked up from germline, CDR1 is MNHNY and CDR2 is SVGAGI (reference sequence). The CDR3 has 10 residues.